In its sample, the clone carrying this T cell receptor (beta chain) was seen a few times. Germline V gene sequence: CDR1 MNHEY, CDR2 SMNVEV (reference sequence). This CDR3 has 13 amino acids. Trimming cost V 0 bases and J 13 bases, with 13 bases left between them. These data belong to a study of blood T cells in healthy people across ages. Sample-barcoded 5' priming and a J-beta primer mix drove a second PCR of 7 to 11 cycles. The authors tagged each cDNA molecule using a template-switch adaptor with 12 random nucleotides. TCRdb re-analysed the 5' RACE reads in MiXCR, keeping a single row per CDR3 protein. Here the sample spans some 900,000 distinct CDR3 sequences, roughly 52% being singletons.

The source of this sequence is a man aged 25 to 40 in good health. This rearrangement joins TRBV27 to TRBJ2-4, with D perhaps matching TRBD1 (6 bases). Material for sequencing was blood. The CDR3 protein is CASSLSWGHEQYF. The CDR3 DNA reads as TGTGCCAGCAGTTTATCGTGGGGGCATGAGCAGTACTTC.